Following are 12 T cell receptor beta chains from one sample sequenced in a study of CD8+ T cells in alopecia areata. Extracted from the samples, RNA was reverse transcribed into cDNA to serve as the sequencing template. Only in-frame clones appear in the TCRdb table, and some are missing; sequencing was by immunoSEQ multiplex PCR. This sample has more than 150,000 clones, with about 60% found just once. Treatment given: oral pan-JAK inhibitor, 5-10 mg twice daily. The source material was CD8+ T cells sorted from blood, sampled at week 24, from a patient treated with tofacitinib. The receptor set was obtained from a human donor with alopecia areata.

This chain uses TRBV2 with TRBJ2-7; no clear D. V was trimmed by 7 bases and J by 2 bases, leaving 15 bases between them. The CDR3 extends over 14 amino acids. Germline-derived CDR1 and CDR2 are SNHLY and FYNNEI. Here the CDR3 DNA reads TGTGCCAGCACTCTGGGCGGCCCCACCTACGAGCAGTACTTC. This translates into CASTLGGPTYEQYF.

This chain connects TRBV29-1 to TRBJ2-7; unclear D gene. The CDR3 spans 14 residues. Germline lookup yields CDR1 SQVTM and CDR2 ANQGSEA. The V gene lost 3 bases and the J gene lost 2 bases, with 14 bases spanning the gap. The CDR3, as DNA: TGCAGCGTTGAGACGTCAGCCCTGCCCTACGAGCAGTACTTC. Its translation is CSVETSALPYEQYF.

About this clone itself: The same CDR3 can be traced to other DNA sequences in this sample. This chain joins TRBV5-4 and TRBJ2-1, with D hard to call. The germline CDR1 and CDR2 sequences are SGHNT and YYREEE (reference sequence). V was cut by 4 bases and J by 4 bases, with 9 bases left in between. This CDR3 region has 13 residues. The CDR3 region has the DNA TGTGCCAGCAGCCTCCGGGCTTACAATGAGCAGTTCTTC. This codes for CASSLRAYNEQFF. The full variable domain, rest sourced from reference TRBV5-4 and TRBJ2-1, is ETGVTQSPTHLIKTRGQQVTLRCSSQSGHNTVSWYQQALGQGPQFIFQYYREEENGRGNFPPRFSGLQFPNYSSELNVNALELDDSALYLCASSLRAYNEQFFGPGTRLTVL.

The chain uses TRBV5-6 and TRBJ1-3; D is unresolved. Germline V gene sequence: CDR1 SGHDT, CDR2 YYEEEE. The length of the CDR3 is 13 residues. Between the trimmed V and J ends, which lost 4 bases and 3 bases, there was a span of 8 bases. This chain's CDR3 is CASSLGNGNTIYF. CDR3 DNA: TGTGCCAGCAGCCTAGGGAATGGAAACACCATATATTTT.

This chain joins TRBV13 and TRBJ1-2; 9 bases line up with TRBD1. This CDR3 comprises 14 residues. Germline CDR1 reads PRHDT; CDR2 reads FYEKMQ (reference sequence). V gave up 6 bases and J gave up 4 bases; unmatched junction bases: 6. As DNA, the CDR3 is TGTGCCAGCAGTTCGGGACAGGGTGGCTATGGCTACACCTTC. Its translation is CASSSGQGGYGYTF.

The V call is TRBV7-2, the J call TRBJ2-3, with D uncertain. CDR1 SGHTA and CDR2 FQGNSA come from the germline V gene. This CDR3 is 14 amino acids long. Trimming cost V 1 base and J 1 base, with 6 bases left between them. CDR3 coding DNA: TGTGCCAGCAGCTTAGGGATCGGCACAGATACGCAGTATTTT. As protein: CASSLGIGTDTQYF.

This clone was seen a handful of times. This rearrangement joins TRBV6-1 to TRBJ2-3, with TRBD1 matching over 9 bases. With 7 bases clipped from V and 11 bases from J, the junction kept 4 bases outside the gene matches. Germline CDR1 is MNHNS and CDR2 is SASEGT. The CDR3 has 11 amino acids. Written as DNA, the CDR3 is TGTGCCAGCATTACAGGGGGCGTGCAGTATTTT. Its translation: CASITGGVQYF.

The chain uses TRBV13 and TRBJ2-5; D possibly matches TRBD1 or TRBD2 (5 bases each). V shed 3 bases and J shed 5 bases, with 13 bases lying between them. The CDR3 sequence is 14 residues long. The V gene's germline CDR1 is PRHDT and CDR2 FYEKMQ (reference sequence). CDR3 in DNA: TGTGCCAGCAGCTTTTCGGGGCTGGGGGAGACCCAGTACTTC. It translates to CASSFSGLGETQYF. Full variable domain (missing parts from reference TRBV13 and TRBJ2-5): AAGVIQSPRHLIKEKRETATLKCYPIPRHDTVYWYQQGPGQDPQFLISFYEKMQSDKGSIPDRFSAQQFSDYHSELNMSSLELGDSALYFCASSFSGLGETQYFGPGTRLLVL.

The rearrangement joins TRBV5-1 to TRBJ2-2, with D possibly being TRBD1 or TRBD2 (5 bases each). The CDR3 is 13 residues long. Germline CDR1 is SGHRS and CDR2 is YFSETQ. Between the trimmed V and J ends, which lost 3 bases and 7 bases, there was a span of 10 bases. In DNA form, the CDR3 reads TGCGCCAGCAGCTCGGGACGGTTCGGGGAGCTGTTTTTT. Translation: CASSSGRFGELFF.

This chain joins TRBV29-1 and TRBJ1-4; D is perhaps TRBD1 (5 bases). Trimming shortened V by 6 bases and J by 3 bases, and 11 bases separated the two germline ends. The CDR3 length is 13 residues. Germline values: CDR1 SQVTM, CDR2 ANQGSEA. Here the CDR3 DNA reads TGCAGCGTCCAGGGTTTATCTAATGAAAAACTGTTTTTT. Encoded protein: CSVQGLSNEKLFF.

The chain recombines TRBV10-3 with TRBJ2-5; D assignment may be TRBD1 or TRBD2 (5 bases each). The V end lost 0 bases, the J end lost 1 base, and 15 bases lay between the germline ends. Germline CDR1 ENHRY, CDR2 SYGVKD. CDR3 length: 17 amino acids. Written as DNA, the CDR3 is TGTGCCATCAGTGAGTCGATCAAGGGACCCATCCAAGAGACCCAGTACTTC. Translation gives CAISESIKGPIQETQYF.

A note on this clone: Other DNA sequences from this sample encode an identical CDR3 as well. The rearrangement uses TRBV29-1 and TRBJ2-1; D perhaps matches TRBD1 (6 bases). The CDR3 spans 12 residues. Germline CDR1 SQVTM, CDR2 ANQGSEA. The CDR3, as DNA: TGCAGTGGGGGCAGGGACTACAATGAGCAGTTCTTC. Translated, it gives CSGGRDYNEQFF.